This TCR beta chain was recorded in a study of cytomegalovirus exposure and HLA in healthy donors. Study outcomes and limitations: Sequencing likely produced, as an artifact, a cluster of highly shared sequence variants.

PCR involved 60 Vbeta and 13 Jbeta primers. Measured with immunoSEQ multiplex PCR; TCRdb has only the in-frame clones, and not every one. The sample lists 130,000 to 150,000 clones, under 85% seen once, with 6.5% to 8% in the top ten. The CDR3 covers 17 residues. CDR1 and CDR2 (germline): SGHDT, YYEEEE. Details on this clone: Its matching antigen is unknown. Mismatch with germline at one junction end may stem from a read error.

The source material was PBMCs. The sequence came from a woman aged 40 to 50 in good health and CMV-seropositive. The chain couples TRBV5-6 to TRBJ1-6, with D possibly TRBD1 on 5 matching bases. The chain's CDR3 is CASSLGRTLQPNSPLHF. The DNA of the CDR3 is TGTGCCAGCAGTTTGGGCAGGACACTTCAGCCCAATTCACCCCTCCACTTT.